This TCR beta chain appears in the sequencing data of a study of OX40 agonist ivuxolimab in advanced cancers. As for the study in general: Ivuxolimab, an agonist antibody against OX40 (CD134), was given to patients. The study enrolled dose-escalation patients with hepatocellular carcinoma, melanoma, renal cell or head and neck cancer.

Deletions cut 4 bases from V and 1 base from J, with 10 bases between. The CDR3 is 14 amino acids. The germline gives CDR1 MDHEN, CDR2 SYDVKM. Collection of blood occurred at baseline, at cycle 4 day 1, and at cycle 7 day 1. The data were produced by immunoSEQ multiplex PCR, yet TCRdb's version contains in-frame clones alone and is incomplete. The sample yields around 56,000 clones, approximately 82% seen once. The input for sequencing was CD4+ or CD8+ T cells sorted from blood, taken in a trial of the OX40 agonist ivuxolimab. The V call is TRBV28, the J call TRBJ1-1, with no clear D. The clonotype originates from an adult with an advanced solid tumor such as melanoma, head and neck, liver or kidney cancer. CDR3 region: CASSYIGRNTEAFF. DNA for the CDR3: TGTGCCAGCAGTTATATCGGGAGGAACACTGAAGCTTTCTTT.